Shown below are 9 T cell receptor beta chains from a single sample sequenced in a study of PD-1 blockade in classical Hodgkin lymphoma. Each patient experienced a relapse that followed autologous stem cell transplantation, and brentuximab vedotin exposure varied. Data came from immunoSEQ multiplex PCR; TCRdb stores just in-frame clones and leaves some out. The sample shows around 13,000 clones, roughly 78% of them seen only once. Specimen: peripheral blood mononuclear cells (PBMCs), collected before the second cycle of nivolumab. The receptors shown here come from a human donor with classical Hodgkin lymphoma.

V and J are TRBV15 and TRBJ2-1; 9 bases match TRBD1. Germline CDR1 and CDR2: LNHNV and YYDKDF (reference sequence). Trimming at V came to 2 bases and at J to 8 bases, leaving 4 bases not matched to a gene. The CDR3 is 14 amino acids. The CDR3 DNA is TGTGCCACCAGCAGAAGGGGACAGGGCGATGAGCAGTTCTTC. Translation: CATSRRGQGDEQFF. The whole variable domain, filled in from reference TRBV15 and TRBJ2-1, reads DAMVIQNPRYQVTQFGKPVTLSCSQTLNHNVMYWYQQKSSQAPKLLFHYYDKDFNNEADTPDNFQSRRPNTSFCFLDIRSPGLGDTAMYLCATSRRGQGDEQFFGPGTRLTVL.

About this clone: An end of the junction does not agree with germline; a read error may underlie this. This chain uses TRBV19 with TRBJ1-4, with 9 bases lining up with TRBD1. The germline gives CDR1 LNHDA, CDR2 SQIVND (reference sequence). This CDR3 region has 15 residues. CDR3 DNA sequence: TGTGCCAGTAGTATGGGGACAGGGACTACTGAAAAACTGTTTTTT. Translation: CASSMGTGTTEKLFF.

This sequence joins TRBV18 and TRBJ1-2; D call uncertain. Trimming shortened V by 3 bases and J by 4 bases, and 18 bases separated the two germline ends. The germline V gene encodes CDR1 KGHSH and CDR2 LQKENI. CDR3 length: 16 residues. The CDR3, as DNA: TGTGCCAGCTCACCGATTTTTCCCCCATCGCCCTATGGCTACACCTTC. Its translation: CASSPIFPPSPYGYTF.

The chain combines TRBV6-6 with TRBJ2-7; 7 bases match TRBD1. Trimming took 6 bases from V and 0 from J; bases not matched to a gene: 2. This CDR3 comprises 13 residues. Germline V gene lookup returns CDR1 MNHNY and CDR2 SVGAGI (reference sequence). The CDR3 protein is CASRRQGSYEQYF. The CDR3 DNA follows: TGTGCCAGCAGAAGACAGGGCTCCTACGAGCAGTACTTC.

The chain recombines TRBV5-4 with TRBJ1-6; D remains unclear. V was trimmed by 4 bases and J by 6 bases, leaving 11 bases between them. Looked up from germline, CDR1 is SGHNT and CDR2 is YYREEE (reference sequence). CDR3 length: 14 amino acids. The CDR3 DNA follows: TGTGCCAGCAGCACACGCGACCGTAATTCACCCCTCCACTTT. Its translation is CASSTRDRNSPLHF.

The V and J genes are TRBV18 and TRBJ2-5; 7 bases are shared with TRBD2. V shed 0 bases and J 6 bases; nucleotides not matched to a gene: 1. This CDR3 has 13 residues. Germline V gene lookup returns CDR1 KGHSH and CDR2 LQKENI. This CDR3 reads CASSPPSGQTQYF. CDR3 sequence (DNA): TGTGCCAGCTCACCACCTAGCGGGCAGACCCAGTACTTC.

CDR3 loop: CASSDSNGGAQETQYF. In DNA, the CDR3 is TGTGCCAGCAGTGACTCCAACGGGGGCGCCCAAGAGACCCAGTACTTC. The chain links TRBV6-4 to TRBJ2-5; D possibly uses TRBD1 or TRBD2 (6 bases each). This CDR3 is 16 amino acids long. Looked up from germline, CDR1 is MRHNA and CDR2 is SNTAGT. With 0 bases removed from V and 1 base from J, the gap between germline ends came to 12 bases.

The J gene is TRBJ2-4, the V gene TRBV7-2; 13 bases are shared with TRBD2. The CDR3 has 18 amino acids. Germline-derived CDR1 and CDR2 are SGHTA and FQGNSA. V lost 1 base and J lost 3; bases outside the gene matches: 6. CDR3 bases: TGTGCCAGCAGCTTAGTAACTAGCGGGGGGGTTGTCAAAAACATTCAGTACTTC. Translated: CASSLVTSGGVVKNIQYF.

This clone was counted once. CDR3 sequence reads: CASSPRRFGGGTEAFF. CDR3 nucleotide sequence: TGTGCCAGCTCACCACGCAGATTCGGGGGTGGCACTGAAGCTTTCTTT. V gene TRBV18 combines with J gene TRBJ1-1; D possibly corresponds to TRBD1 (5 bases). The V gene's germline CDR1 is KGHSH and CDR2 LQKENI. V gave up 1 base and J gave up 4 bases, with 16 bases separating them. The CDR3 covers 16 residues.